The 27 T cell receptor beta chains listed next were all sequenced from one sample in a study of T-cell memory formation after mild COVID-19. TCRdb independently ran MiXCR on the 5' RACE reads; one entry per CDR3 protein. The sample holds about 400,000 distinct CDR3 sequences, more than 15% seen once. The sample comprised PBMCs or a T cell subset sorted from them (not recorded which). Receptor source: a man aged 18 to 29 who had mild COVID-19 (a few samples of this study predate the infection). Cell type and time point are not known.

This rearrangement joins TRBV4-2 to TRBJ2-7, with D possibly being TRBD1 or TRBD2 (5 bases each). V was clipped by 1 base and J by 5 bases, with 18 bases between them. The CDR3 totals 16 residues. CDR1 LGHNA and CDR2 YNFKEQ come from the germline V gene. The CDR3 reads CASSQAALEGNHEQYF. The CDR3 bases are TGTGCCAGCAGCCAAGCGGCCTTAGAGGGGAACCACGAGCAGTACTTC.

This clonotype was seen a handful of times. V usage is TRBV7-8 and J usage is TRBJ2-7; D may be TRBD1 or TRBD2 (5 bases each). V was pared by 6 bases and J by 0 bases, with 15 bases between. This CDR3 contains 15 residues. Looked up from germline, CDR1 is SGHVS and CDR2 is FQNEAQ. This chain's CDR3 is CASSGRDAVSYEQYF. In nucleotides, the CDR3 is TGTGCCAGCAGTGGCCGGGACGCGGTCTCCTACGAGCAGTACTTC.

This clonotype appeared many times. The rearrangement joins TRBV5-1 to TRBJ2-3; the D gene could be TRBD1 or TRBD2 (6 bases each). V lost 0 bases, J lost 2 bases, and 7 bases lay in between. The CDR3 length is 14 residues. Germline lookup yields CDR1 SGHRS and CDR2 YFSETQ. In DNA, the CDR3 is TGCGCCAGCAGCTTGGCGGGGGCCACAGATACGCAGTATTTT. Its translation: CASSLAGATDTQYF.

This clonotype was detected only a few times. CDR3 bases: TGTGCCAGCAGCCCAAGGGTAAACACCGGGGAGCTGTTTTTT. It specifies CASSPRVNTGELFF. This chain connects TRBV2 to TRBJ2-2; D remains unclear. V shed 6 bases and J shed 2 bases, with 10 bases lying between them. Per germline, CDR1 SNHLY and CDR2 FYNNEI. The length of the CDR3 is 14 residues.

The table lists this clonotype with a few counts. The rearrangement uses TRBV5-4 and TRBJ2-5; D is unresolved. The germline CDR1 and CDR2 sequences are SGHNT and YYREEE (reference sequence). The germline V and J ends were trimmed by 2 bases and 9 bases, with 14 bases remaining between them. The CDR3 runs 13 residues. As DNA, the CDR3 is TGTGCCAGCAGCTTTGAAATGGCTGAGGCCCAGTACTTC. It translates to CASSFEMAEAQYF.

V gene TRBV6-5 combines with J gene TRBJ2-5, with TRBD2 as a possible D gene (5 bases). Trimming shortened V by 6 bases and J by 5 bases, and 10 bases separated the two germline ends. This CDR3 region has 12 residues. Germline loops: CDR1 MNHEY, CDR2 SVGAGI. DNA for the CDR3: TGTGCCAGCAGCCCTCGGAGGGAGACCCAGTACTTC. Residues: CASSPRRETQYF.

This clonotype was recorded at least ten times. The chain is built from TRBV29-1 and TRBJ2-3; D is ambiguous. Germline V gene lookup returns CDR1 SQVTM and CDR2 ANQGSEA. CDR3 size: 14 residues. Trimming shortened V by 4 bases and J by 0 bases, and 11 bases separated the two germline ends. The CDR3 nucleotides are TGCAGCGTTGTCAGCCTCCTGAGCACAGATACGCAGTATTTT. Translating it yields CSVVSLLSTDTQYF.

The rearrangement uses TRBV28 and TRBJ2-3; the match to TRBD2 covers 12 bases. Germline CDR1 reads MDHEN; CDR2 reads SYDVKM. V dropped 5 bases and J dropped 2; count of bases not matched to a gene: 5. This CDR3 contains 16 residues. This CDR3 is CASSVLAGGSTDTQYF. The DNA for the CDR3 is TGTGCCAGCAGTGTACTAGCGGGGGGCTCCACAGATACGCAGTATTTT.

This clonotype appeared once. Mismatch with germline at one junction end may stem from a read error. The gene calls are TRBV7-2 and TRBJ2-1; 10 bases are shared with TRBD1. The CDR3 is 12 amino acids. The germline V gene encodes CDR1 SGHTA and CDR2 FQGNSA. CDR3 nucleotides: TGTGCCAGCAGACGCACTCCGGGACAGGGGATCTTC. Translation: CASRRTPGQGIF. Filled out from reference TRBV7-2 and TRBJ2-1, the complete variable domain reads GAGVSQSPSNKVTEKGKDVELRCDPISGHTALYWYRQSLGQGLEFLIYFQGNSAPDKSGLPSDRFSAERTGGSVSTLTIQRTQQEDSAVYLCASRRTPGQGIFGPGTRLTVL.

This clonotype appeared many times. This chain joins TRBV4-3 and TRBJ1-3; D ambiguous. Germline V gene data show CDR1 as LGHNA and CDR2 as YSLEER. The CDR3 runs to 14 residues. V was cut by 4 bases and J by 4 bases, with 11 bases left in between. CDR3 amino acids: CASSLGLRGNTIYF. CDR3 coding DNA: TGCGCCAGCAGCCTAGGACTGAGAGGAAACACCATATATTTT.

This chain links TRBV11-2 with TRBJ1-1; a possible D gene is TRBD1 (5 bases). Trimming took off 3 bases at V and 8 bases at J, with 31 bases between the two ends. Looked up from germline, CDR1 is SGHAT and CDR2 is FQNNGV. This CDR3 is 19 amino acids long. This CDR3 reads CASSFRPQPSGATEYEAFF. DNA for the CDR3: TGTGCCAGCAGCTTTCGTCCCCAACCATCTGGGGCGACCGAATACGAAGCTTTCTTT.

The chain combines TRBV9 with TRBJ2-1; 7 nucleotides line up with TRBD1. J was trimmed by 12 bases and V by 4 bases; bases with no gene match: 10. The CDR3 totals 13 residues. Germline CDR1 SGDLS, CDR2 YYNGEE. CDR3 protein: CASSPGDSPAQFF. CDR3 coding DNA: TGTGCCAGCAGCCCAGGGGACAGTCCGGCGCAGTTCTTC.

This clonotype was recorded many times. This chain's CDR3 is CASSSTDLGYTF. The CDR3 DNA sequence: TGTGCCAGCAGCTCTACGGACCTTGGCTACACCTTC. This chain connects TRBV7-9 to TRBJ1-2; D is unclear. Germline V gives CDR1 SEHNR, CDR2 FQNEAQ (reference sequence). Trimming left V 4 bases short and J 7 bases short, with 10 bases between. CDR3 length: 12 residues.

Only a few counts were recorded for this clonotype. V is TRBV20-1 and J is TRBJ2-4, with TRBD1 matching 7 bases. From germline, CDR1 is DFQATT and CDR2 SNEGSKA (reference sequence). The CDR3 covers 15 residues. V gave up 0 bases and J gave up 8 bases; unmatched junction bases: 10. For the CDR3, the DNA is TGCAGTGCTAGAGATCTGACAGGGATTGAGGACATTCAGTACTTC. Translation gives CSARDLTGIEDIQYF.

V gene TRBV3-1 combines with J gene TRBJ1-4; D not certain. Trimming removed 1 base from V and 5 bases from J, with 8 bases in between. Per the germline V gene, CDR1 is LGHDT and CDR2 is YNNKEL (reference sequence). This CDR3 has 14 amino acids. The CDR3 loop is CASSQARQNEKLFF. CDR3 sequence (DNA): TGTGCCAGCAGCCAAGCGCGGCAGAATGAAAAACTGTTTTTT.

This CDR3 is CASSLSQGSGAYEQYF. The CDR3 DNA follows: TGTGCCAGCAGTTTAAGTCAGGGTAGCGGGGCCTACGAGCAGTACTTC. The chain uses TRBV12-3 or TRBV12-4 and TRBJ2-7; 8 positions match TRBD2. V lost 2 bases to trimming and J lost 2 bases; unmatched junction nucleotides: 8. CDR3 length: 16 residues.

This clonotype was seen a few times. The CDR3 DNA sequence: TGTGCCTGGGCCAGGACCCGACCTAGGGAGCAGTTCTTC. Encoded protein: CAWARTRPREQFF. V usage is TRBV30 and J usage is TRBJ2-1; D uncertain. The CDR3 length is 13 residues. Trimming removed 5 bases from V and 10 bases from J, with 18 bases in between. The germline V gene encodes CDR1 GTSNPN and CDR2 SVGIG (reference sequence).

This clonotype was counted between two and nine times. V and J are TRBV5-1 and TRBJ2-3; D gene unclear. The CDR3 totals 15 residues. Germline values: CDR1 SGHRS, CDR2 YFSETQ. V lost 5 bases, J lost 3 bases, and 16 bases lay in between. The CDR3 here is CASRTGPQTTDTQYF. CDR3 DNA: TGCGCCAGCAGGACCGGGCCACAGACGACAGATACGCAGTATTTT.

This clonotype came up a few times. The chain combines TRBV12-3 or TRBV12-4 with TRBJ1-2, with TRBD1 matching 8 bases. V gave up 6 bases and J gave up 4 bases; unmatched junction bases: 10. CDR3 size: 15 residues. The CDR3 sequence: CASSPRDRPSYGYTF. The CDR3, as DNA: TGTGCCAGCAGCCCTCGGGACAGGCCTTCCTATGGCTACACCTTC.

Only a few counts were recorded for this clonotype. This rearrangement joins TRBV10-1 to TRBJ2-5; 7 bases are a match to TRBD2. The germline V gene has CDR1 WNHNN and CDR2 SYGVQD (reference sequence). The CDR3 is made up of 15 amino acids. V was clipped by 5 bases and J by 2 bases; unmatched bases: 8. This CDR3 is CASSSGGPVQETQYF. CDR3 DNA sequence: TGCGCCAGCAGTTCGGGGGGACCCGTTCAAGAGACCCAGTACTTC.

The table lists this clonotype with many counts. This chain connects TRBV5-1 to TRBJ1-4; D ambiguous. CDR1 is SGHRS, CDR2 YFSETQ, per germline. The CDR3 is 14 residues long. Deletions cut 2 bases from V and 5 bases from J, with 10 bases between. The chain's CDR3 is CASSFQFNNEKLFF. In DNA form, the CDR3 reads TGCGCCAGCAGCTTTCAGTTTAACAATGAAAAACTGTTTTTT.

The rearrangement uses TRBV11-2 and TRBJ1-1, with D possibly being TRBD1 (6 bases). CDR1 and CDR2 (germline): SGHAT, FQNNGV. This CDR3 is 14 amino acids long. The V end lost 4 bases, the J end lost 5 bases, and 14 bases lay between the germline ends. This CDR3 is CASSWEGVGTEAFF. CDR3 in DNA: TGTGCCAGCAGCTGGGAGGGGGTAGGGACTGAAGCTTTCTTT.

The rearrangement joins TRBV7-9 to TRBJ1-2, with unresolved D. CDR3 size: 11 residues. The germline V gene has CDR1 SEHNR and CDR2 FQNEAQ (reference sequence). The V end lost 5 bases, the J end lost 8 bases, and 9 bases lay between the germline ends. For the CDR3, the DNA is TGTGCCAGCAGCCCGGCAGAGGGCTACACCTTC. Its protein is CASSPAEGYTF.

This clonotype was seen more than once but under ten times. Written as DNA, the CDR3 is TGTGCCAGCAGCCTCGGGGGGGAATACAATGAGCAGTTCTTC. Translated: CASSLGGEYNEQFF. V and J are TRBV7-2 and TRBJ2-1, with 8 bases that match TRBD2. With 5 bases clipped from V and 4 bases from J, the junction kept 4 bases outside the gene matches. Germline CDR1 and CDR2: SGHTA and FQGNSA. This CDR3 contains 14 residues.

The rearrangement joins TRBV6-1 to TRBJ2-5; tentatively, D is TRBD1 (5 bases). V was shortened by 3 bases and J by 1 base, with 9 bases between the two germline ends. CDR1 is MNHNS and CDR2 is SASEGT in the germline V gene. The CDR3 runs to 14 residues. The CDR3 DNA reads TGTGCCAGCAGTGAGTCGACAGTCCAAGAGACCCAGTACTTC. Translation: CASSESTVQETQYF.

This clonotype turned up a few times. This chain uses TRBV20-1 with TRBJ2-1; 11 bases align to TRBD2. Germline CDR1 is DFQATT and CDR2 is SNEGSKA (reference sequence). Unmatched junction bases numbered 9, after V lost 6 bases and J lost 8 bases. The CDR3 has 14 residues. This chain's CDR3 is CSAGYSGGAYEQFF. As DNA, the CDR3 is TGCAGTGCCGGATATAGCGGGGGGGCATATGAGCAGTTCTTC.

This clonotype was counted a few times. CDR3 nucleotide sequence: TGCGCCAGCAGCCAAGATCCCCAGGGGCATAAGACGGCTAATGAAAAACTGTTTTTT. Translation: CASSQDPQGHKTANEKLFF. The chain uses TRBV4-1 and TRBJ1-4, with a weak D call TRBD1 (6 bases). The CDR3 length is 19 residues. The germline gives CDR1 MGHRA, CDR2 YSYEKL. V was pared by 0 bases and J by 3 bases, with 20 bases between.